This T cell receptor (beta chain) was retrieved from a study of blood T cell repertoires in COVID-19 (dated by TCRdb to about 2020). At the level of the whole study: Samples covering the acute and convalescent phases of COVID-19 were provided by collaborators in the United States, Italy and Spain. The prospective study material was composed of cDNA or gDNA derived from T cells, B-cell-depleted T cells, or PBMCs. Subjects who had been exposed to COVID-19, were actively infected with it, or had recovered from it provided the deeply sampled blood TCRbeta repertoires that made up the dataset. The repertoires were released in a freely available public database intended as a resource for research on the immune response to SARS-CoV-2. Samples came from the ongoing ImmuneRACE study (first 160 participants) plus 1,254 subjects from 6 global collaborators. A de-identified subject ID, COVID-19 status, age in years and sex were almost always included in the sample metadata. Where available, HLA class I and class II types were obtained from metadata supplied by the sample provider rather than from assay-based typing. The study at large found these results: Clinical and demographic metadata were provided uncurated, with the amount varying by source and participant.

With regard to this clone: Its antigen remains unidentified. Nothing much larger sits one base from this clone, and base qualities are not available.

The CDR3, from cysteine to phenylalanine, totals 14 residues. Kept here is only the CDR3 DNA, which spans 42 bases and is read in frame from base 1. CDR1 MDHEN and CDR2 SYDVKM are derived from the germline V gene. V ends up 9 bases short and J 4 bases short, with an unmatched junction base count of 7. One collaborating source in Seattle enrolled patients while the patients were actively infected and followed the patients over time throughout the course of disease. Each collaborating institution followed its own protocols to collect whole blood in K2EDTA tubes. For TCRbeta analysis, collaborator samples were shipped as frozen whole blood, as isolated PBMCs, or as DNA extracted from either sample type. TCRbeta CDR3 regions were amplified from genomic DNA by means of the immunoSEQ Assay, a bias-controlled multiplex PCR. Per the authors' processing: The number of nucleated cells in each sample was estimated from the amplification of reference gene primers within the assay. Sequence reads were collapsed and filtered to measure the absolute abundance of every unique TCRbeta CDR3 rearrangement. For each sample, productive Simpson clonality was calculated by taking the square root of Simpson's diversity index across productive rearrangements. TCRdb carries this immuneACCESS record with in-frame sequences only. Its versions omit some clonotypes, under half of them owing to an unresolved V gene in the studies checked, with the rest unexplained. V and J calls and clone size follow that table, whereas D and trimming were derived from the DNA. Present in this sample are around 77,000 clones, 83% of which were seen just once. 5.5% to 8% of the sample is taken by the ten largest.

The clonotype was recovered from a man aged 30 to 45 with COVID-19, enrolled during active disease. The chain joins TRBV28 to TRBJ1-5; 9 junctional bases match TRBD1. Sequenced: peripheral blood. CDR3 protein: CASRYGTGNQPQHF. The DNA sequence reads TGTGCCAGTCGATATGGGACAGGGAATCAGCCCCAGCATTTT.